This TCR beta chain was identified during a study of cytomegalovirus exposure and HLA in healthy donors. Findings of the study overall: Reports described diagnosis of cytomegalovirus status by the classifier as highly specific and sensitive. Some TCR beta chains (around 160 of them) were listed as cytomegalovirus-associated. Testing in vitro showed a few CMV-associated chains specific for CMV antigens.

The protocol was immunoSEQ multiplex PCR, while the TCRdb copy is restricted to in-frame clones and leaves out a portion. The table records 200,000 to 250,000 clones, roughly 91% of them present only once. Points on this clone: Its antigen is unidentified.

The donors were part of the validation cohort, which consisted of some 120 subjects and was separate from the first cohort of 666 subjects. There are 16 residues in the CDR3. Germline CDR1 SNHLY, CDR2 FYNNEI. V shed 6 bases, J shed 0 bases, and the junction held 8 bases outside the gene matches. Sequencing used PBMCs. The sequence was collected from a young woman in good health and CMV-seropositive. This chain uses TRBV2 with TRBJ1-5; 7 positions match TRBD1. CDR3 bases: TGTGCCAGCAGGGTACCAGGGGGACCTAGCAATCAGCCCCAGCATTTT. Translated: CASRVPGGPSNQPQHF. Full variable domain (rest looked up from reference TRBV2 and TRBJ1-5): EPEVTQTPSHQVTQMGQEVILRCVPISNHLYFYWYRQILGQKVEFLVSFYNNEISEKSEIFDDQFSVERPDGSNFTLKIRSTKLEDSAMYFCASRVPGGPSNQPQHFGDGTRLSIL.